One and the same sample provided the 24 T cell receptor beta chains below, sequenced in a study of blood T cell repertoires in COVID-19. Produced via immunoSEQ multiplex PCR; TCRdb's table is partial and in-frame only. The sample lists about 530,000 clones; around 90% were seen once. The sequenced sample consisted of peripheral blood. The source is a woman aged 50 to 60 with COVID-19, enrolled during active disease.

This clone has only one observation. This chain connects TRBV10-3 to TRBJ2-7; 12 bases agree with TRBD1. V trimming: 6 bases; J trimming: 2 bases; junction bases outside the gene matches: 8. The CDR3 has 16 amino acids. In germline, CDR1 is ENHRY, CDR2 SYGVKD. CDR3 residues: CAIRVRDRGQTYEQYF. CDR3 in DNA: TGTGCCATCAGGGTTCGGGACAGGGGGCAAACCTACGAGCAGTACTTC.

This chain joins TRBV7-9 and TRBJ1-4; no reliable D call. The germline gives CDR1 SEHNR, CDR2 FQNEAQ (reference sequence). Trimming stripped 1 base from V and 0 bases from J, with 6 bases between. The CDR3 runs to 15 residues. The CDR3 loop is CASSLGLATNEKLFF. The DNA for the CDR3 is TGTGCCAGCAGCTTAGGACTCGCAACTAATGAAAAACTGTTTTTT.

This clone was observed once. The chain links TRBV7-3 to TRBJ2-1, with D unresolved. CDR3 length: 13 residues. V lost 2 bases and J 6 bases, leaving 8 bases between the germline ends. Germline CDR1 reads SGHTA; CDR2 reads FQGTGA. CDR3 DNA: TGTGCCAGCAGCTTATACACGGGCAATGAGCAGTTCTTC. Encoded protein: CASSLYTGNEQFF. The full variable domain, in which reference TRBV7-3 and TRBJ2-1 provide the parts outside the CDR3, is GAGVSQTPSNKVTEKGKYVELRCDPISGHTALYWYRQSLGQGPEFLIYFQGTGAADDSGLPNDRFFAVRPEGSVSTLKIQRTERGDSAVYLCASSLYTGNEQFFGPGTRLTVL.

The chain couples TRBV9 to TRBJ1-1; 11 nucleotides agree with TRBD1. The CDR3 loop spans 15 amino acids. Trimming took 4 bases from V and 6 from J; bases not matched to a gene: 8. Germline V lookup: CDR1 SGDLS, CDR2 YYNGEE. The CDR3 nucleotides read TGTGCCAGCAGCTCCCAGGGGACAGGGGGTTCTGAAGCTTTCTTT. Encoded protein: CASSSQGTGGSEAFF.

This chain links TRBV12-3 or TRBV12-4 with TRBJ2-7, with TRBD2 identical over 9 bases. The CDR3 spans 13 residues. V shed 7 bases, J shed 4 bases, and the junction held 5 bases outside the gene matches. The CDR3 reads CASTYSGGYEQYF. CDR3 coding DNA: TGTGCCAGCACTTATAGCGGGGGATACGAGCAGTACTTC.

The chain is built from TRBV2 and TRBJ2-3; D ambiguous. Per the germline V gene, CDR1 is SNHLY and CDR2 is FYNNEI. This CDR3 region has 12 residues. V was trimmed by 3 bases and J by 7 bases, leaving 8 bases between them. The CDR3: CASSDGVNTQYF. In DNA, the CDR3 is TGTGCCAGCAGTGACGGTGTGAATACGCAGTATTTT.

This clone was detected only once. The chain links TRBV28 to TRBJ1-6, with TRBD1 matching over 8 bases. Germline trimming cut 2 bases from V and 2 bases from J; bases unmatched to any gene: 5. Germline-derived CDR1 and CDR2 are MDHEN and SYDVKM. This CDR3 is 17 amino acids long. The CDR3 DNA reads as TGTGCCAGCAGTTTAGATAGACAGGGGCCCTATAATTCACCCCTCCACTTT. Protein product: CASSLDRQGPYNSPLHF.

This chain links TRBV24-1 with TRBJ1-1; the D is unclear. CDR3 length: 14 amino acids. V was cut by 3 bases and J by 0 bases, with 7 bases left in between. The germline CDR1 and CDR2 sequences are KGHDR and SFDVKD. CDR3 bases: TGTGCCACCAGTGATATGACATTGAACACTGAAGCTTTCTTT. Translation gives CATSDMTLNTEAFF.

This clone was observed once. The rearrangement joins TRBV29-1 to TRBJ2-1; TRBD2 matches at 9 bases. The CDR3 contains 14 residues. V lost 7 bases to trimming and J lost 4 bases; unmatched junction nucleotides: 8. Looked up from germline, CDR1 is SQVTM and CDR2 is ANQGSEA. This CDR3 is CSAPPSGAYNEQFF. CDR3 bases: TGCAGCGCACCCCCTAGCGGGGCTTACAATGAGCAGTTCTTC.

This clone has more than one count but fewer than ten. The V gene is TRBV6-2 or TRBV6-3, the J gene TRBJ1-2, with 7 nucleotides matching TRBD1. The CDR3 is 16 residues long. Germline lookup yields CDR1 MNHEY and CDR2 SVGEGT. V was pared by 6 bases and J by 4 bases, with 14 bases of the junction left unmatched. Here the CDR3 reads CASSPIGGRQFYGYTF. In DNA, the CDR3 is TGTGCCAGCAGCCCTATAGGGGGCAGACAATTCTATGGCTACACCTTC.

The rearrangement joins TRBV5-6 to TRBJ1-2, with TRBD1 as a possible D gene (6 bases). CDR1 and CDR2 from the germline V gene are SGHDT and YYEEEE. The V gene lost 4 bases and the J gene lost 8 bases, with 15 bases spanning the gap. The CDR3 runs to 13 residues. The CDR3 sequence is CASSRTGSGGYTF. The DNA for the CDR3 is TGTGCCAGCAGCCGCACAGGGTCCGGCGGCTACACCTTC.

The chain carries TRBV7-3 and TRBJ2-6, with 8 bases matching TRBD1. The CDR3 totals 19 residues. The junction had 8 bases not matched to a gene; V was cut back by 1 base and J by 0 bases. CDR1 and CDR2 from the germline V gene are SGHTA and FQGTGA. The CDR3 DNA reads TGTGCCAGCAGCTTAATACCACCCCAGGGGGCCTCTGGGGCCAACGTCCTGACTTTC. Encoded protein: CASSLIPPQGASGANVLTF.

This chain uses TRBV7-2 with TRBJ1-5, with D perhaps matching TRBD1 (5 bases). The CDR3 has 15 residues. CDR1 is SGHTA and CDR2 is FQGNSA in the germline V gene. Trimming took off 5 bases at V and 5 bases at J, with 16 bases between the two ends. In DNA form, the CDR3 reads TGTGCCAGCAGCCAAGACAGAGACGTTTATCAGCCCCAGCATTTT. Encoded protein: CASSQDRDVYQPQHF.

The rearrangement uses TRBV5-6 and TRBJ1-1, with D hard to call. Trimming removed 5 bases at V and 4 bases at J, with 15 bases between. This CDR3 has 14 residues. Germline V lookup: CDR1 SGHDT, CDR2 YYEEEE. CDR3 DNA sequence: TGTGCCAGCAGTATGGGGAGCTTGGTCACTGAAGCTTTCTTT. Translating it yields CASSMGSLVTEAFF. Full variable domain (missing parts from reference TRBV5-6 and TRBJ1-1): DAGVTQSPTHLIKTRGQQVTLRCSPKSGHDTVSWYQQALGQGPQFIFQYYEEEERQRGNFPDRFSGHQFPNYSSELNVNALLLGDSALYLCASSMGSLVTEAFFGQGTRLTVV.

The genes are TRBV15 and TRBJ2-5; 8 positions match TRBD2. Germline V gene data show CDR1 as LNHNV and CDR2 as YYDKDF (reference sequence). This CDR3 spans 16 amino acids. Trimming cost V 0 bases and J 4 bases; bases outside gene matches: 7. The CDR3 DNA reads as TGTGCCACCAGCAGAGAGGCAGCGGGGGCGGGAGAGACCCAGTACTTC. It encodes CATSREAAGAGETQYF. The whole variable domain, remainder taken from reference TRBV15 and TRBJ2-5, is DAMVIQNPRYQVTQFGKPVTLSCSQTLNHNVMYWYQQKSSQAPKLLFHYYDKDFNNEADTPDNFQSRRPNTSFCFLDIRSPGLGDTAMYLCATSREAAGAGETQYFGPGTRLLVL.

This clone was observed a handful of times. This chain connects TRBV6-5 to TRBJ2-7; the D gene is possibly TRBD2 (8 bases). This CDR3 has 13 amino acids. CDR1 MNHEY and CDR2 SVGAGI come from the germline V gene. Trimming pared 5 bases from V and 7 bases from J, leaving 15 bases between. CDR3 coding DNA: TGTGCCAGCAGTCGGGAGGGGGCGCGAGAGCAGTACTTC. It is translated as CASSREGAREQYF.

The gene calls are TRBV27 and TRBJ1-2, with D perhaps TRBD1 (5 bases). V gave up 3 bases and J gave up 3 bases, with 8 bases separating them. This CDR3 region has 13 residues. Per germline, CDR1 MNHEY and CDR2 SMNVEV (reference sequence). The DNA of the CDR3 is TGTGCCAGCAGTTTGCAAGGGGACTATGGCTACACCTTC. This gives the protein CASSLQGDYGYTF.

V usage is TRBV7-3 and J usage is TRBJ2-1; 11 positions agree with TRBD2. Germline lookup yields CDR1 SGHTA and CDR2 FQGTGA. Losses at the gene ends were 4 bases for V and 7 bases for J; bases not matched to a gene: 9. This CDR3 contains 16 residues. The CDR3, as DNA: TGTGCCAGCAGCTCCTACCTAGCGGGGGGTAGGAATGAGCAGTTCTTC. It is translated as CASSSYLAGGRNEQFF.

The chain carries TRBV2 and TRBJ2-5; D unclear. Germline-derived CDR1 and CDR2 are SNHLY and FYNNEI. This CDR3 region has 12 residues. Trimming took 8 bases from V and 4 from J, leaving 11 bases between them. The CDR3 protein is CASLPRGETQYF. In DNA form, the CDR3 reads TGTGCCAGCCTTCCCCGAGGAGAGACCCAGTACTTC.

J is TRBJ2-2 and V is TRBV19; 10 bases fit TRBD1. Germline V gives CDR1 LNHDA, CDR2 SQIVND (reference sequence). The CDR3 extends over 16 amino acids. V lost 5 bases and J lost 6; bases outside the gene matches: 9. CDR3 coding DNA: TGTGCCAGTAGTGAAGGGGCCGGGACAGGGGCCGGGGAGCTGTTTTTT. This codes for CASSEGAGTGAGELFF.

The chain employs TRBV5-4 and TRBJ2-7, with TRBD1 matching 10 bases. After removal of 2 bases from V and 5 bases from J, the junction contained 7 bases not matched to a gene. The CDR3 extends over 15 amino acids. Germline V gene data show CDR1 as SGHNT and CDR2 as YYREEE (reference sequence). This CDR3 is CASSFNRDRGNEQYF. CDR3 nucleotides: TGTGCCAGCAGCTTCAACCGGGACAGGGGAAACGAGCAGTACTTC.

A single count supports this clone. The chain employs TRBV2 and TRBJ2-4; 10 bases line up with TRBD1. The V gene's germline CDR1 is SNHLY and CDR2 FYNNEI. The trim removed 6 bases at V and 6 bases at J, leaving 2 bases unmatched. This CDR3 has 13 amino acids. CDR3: CASSRDRGNIQYF. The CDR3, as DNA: TGTGCCAGCAGCCGGGACAGGGGAAACATTCAGTACTTC.

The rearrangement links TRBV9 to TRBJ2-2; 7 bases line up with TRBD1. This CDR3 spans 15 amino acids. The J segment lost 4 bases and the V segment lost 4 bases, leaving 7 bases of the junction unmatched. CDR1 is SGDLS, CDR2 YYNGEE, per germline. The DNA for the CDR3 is TGTGCCAGCAGCCCCGAGGGACAGACCACCGGGGAGCTGTTTTTT. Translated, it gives CASSPEGQTTGELFF.

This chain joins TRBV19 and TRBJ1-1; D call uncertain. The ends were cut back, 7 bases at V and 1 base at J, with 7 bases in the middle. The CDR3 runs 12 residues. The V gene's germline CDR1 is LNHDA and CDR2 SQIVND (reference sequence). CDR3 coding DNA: TGTGCCAGTAAATTGCGGAACACTGAAGCTTTCTTT. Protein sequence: CASKLRNTEAFF.